These 12 T cell receptor beta chains came from one sample sequenced in a study of cytomegalovirus exposure and HLA in healthy donors. Both 60 Vbeta primers and 13 Jbeta primers went into the PCR. Only in-frame clones appear in the TCRdb table, and some are missing; sequencing was by immunoSEQ multiplex PCR. The sample includes 190,000 or so clones, 80% of them seen just once. What was sequenced was PBMCs. The receptors here all came from a boy aged 10-17 years in good health and CMV-seronegative.

This clone turned up a few times. This chain joins TRBV5-8 and TRBJ1-3; D perhaps matches TRBD1 (5 bases). Germline V gives CDR1 SGHTS, CDR2 YDEGEE. CDR3 length: 15 amino acids. V dropped 2 bases and J dropped 0 bases, with 9 bases sitting between them. CDR3 sequence reads: CASSFQGHSGNTIYF. DNA of the CDR3: TGTGCCAGCAGCTTTCAGGGCCACTCTGGAAACACCATATATTTT.

The J gene is TRBJ2-7, the V gene TRBV30, with TRBD1 matching 11 bases. The CDR3 has 12 residues. With V trimmed by 5 bases and J by 6 bases, 3 bases remained unmatched. The V gene's germline CDR1 is GTSNPN and CDR2 SVGIG (reference sequence). CDR3 in amino acids: CAWGGTGGEQYF. The CDR3 region has the DNA TGTGCCTGGGGCGGGACAGGGGGCGAGCAGTACTTC.

V is TRBV5-4 and J is TRBJ2-5; possibly TRBD2 for D (6 bases). Germline CDR1 is SGHNT and CDR2 is YYREEE (reference sequence). The CDR3 consists of 16 residues. Trimming stripped 2 bases from V and 5 bases from J, with 19 bases between. DNA for the CDR3: TGTGCCAGCAGCTTTCGTACTAGCTACAGAGGGGAGACCCAGTACTTC. This translates into CASSFRTSYRGETQYF. The whole variable domain, remainder taken from reference TRBV5-4 and TRBJ2-5, is ETGVTQSPTHLIKTRGQQVTLRCSSQSGHNTVSWYQQALGQGPQFIFQYYREEENGRGNFPPRFSGLQFPNYSSELNVNALELDDSALYLCASSFRTSYRGETQYFGPGTRLLVL.

The chain recombines TRBV5-1 with TRBJ2-3; 7 bases map to TRBD2. The CDR3 sequence is 17 residues long. Germline values: CDR1 SGHRS, CDR2 YFSETQ. The J segment lost 0 bases and the V segment lost 0 bases, leaving 7 bases of the junction unmatched. The CDR3 sequence is CASSLAGRTTSTDTQYF. DNA for the CDR3: TGCGCCAGCAGCTTGGCCGGGAGGACGACTAGCACAGATACGCAGTATTTT.

J is TRBJ1-2 and V is TRBV5-1; D may be TRBD1 (5 bases). V lost 0 bases, J lost 6 bases, and 21 bases lay in between. The length of the CDR3 is 17 residues. Germline V CDR1 and CDR2: SGHRS, YFSETQ. CDR3 protein: CASSLVSGETTIHGYTF. For the CDR3, the DNA is TGCGCCAGCAGCTTGGTGTCGGGGGAGACGACGATTCATGGCTACACCTTC.

This clone was counted between two and nine times. This rearrangement joins TRBV6-6 to TRBJ1-4; TRBD1 matches 9 bases. After removal of 4 bases from V and 7 bases from J, the junction contained 10 bases not matched to a gene. The CDR3 covers 16 residues. Germline V lookup: CDR1 MNHNY, CDR2 SVGAGI (reference sequence). Here the CDR3 reads CASSWDKTGGTEKLFF. CDR3 in DNA: TGTGCCAGCAGTTGGGACAAGACAGGGGGAACTGAAAAACTGTTTTTT.

V usage is TRBV19 and J usage is TRBJ2-1, with TRBD2 identical over 9 bases. Germline V gene data show CDR1 as LNHDA and CDR2 as SQIVND (reference sequence). Unmatched junction bases numbered 7, after V lost 6 bases and J lost 7 bases. The CDR3 is made up of 14 amino acids. CDR3 nucleotides: TGTGCCAGTAGCGTCGCGGGGGGGCAGAATGAGCAGTTCTTC. As protein: CASSVAGGQNEQFF.

Notes on this clone: Mismatch with germline at one junction end may stem from a read error. The V call is TRBV28, the J call TRBJ2-7; 13 bases fit TRBD2. CDR3 size: 14 residues. CDR1 MDHEN and CDR2 SYDVKM come from the germline V gene. The CDR3 reads CASSFSGTSGIEDF. The DNA for the CDR3 is TGTGCCAGCAGTTTTTCCGGGACTAGCGGGATCGAGGACTTC.

This clone was recorded once. The chain links TRBV27 to TRBJ2-2; 11 bases are a match to TRBD1. The CDR3 spans 15 residues. Germline V gene sequence: CDR1 MNHEY, CDR2 SMNVEV (reference sequence). Germline trimming cut 7 bases from V and 5 bases from J; bases unmatched to any gene: 6. The CDR3, as DNA: TGTGCCAGCAAGGTAGGACAGGGGGCAACCGGGGAGCTGTTTTTT. Residues: CASKVGQGATGELFF.

J is TRBJ2-1 and V is TRBV12-2; the table's D call TRBD2 went unverified against the DNA. TRBV12-2 represents a pseudogene. This CDR3 spans 17 amino acids. CDR3 sequence: CASRLALYDSSYNEQFF. The DNA of the CDR3 is TGTGCAAGTCGCTTAGCCCTGTATGATAGCTCCTACAATGAGCAGTTCTTC.

This clone was observed a few times. This sequence joins TRBV27 and TRBJ1-1; the D is unclear. The length of the CDR3 is 13 residues. Trimming took 3 bases from V and 1 from J, leaving 6 bases between them. The V gene's germline CDR1 is MNHEY and CDR2 SMNVEV (reference sequence). The CDR3 is CASSFHRNTEAFF. In DNA form, the CDR3 reads TGTGCCAGCAGTTTTCACAGGAACACTGAAGCTTTCTTT.

The V and J genes are TRBV6-5 and TRBJ1-1; unclear D gene. CDR1 MNHEY and CDR2 SVGAGI come from the germline V gene. This CDR3 contains 16 residues. V was shortened by 0 bases and J by 0 bases, with 11 bases between the two germline ends. CDR3 DNA: TGTGCCAGCAGTTACTCGATAAGCAAGATGAACACTGAAGCTTTCTTT. Encoded protein: CASSYSISKMNTEAFF.